These 18 T cell receptor beta chains came from one sample sequenced in a study of graft-versus-host responses after intestinal transplantation. Clones were sequenced by immunoSEQ multiplex PCR, and TCRdb holds only the in-frame ones, with some missing. This table has nearly 45,000 clones, around nine tenths appearing once. Sequences were derived from PBMCs, sampled 524 days after transplant. These receptors all come from a human patient who received an intestinal transplant, so some T cells may come from the graft donor.

The chain joins TRBV7-6 to TRBJ2-2; D perhaps matches TRBD1 (5 bases). CDR1 and CDR2 (germline): SGHVS, FNYEAQ. Trimming took off 2 bases at V and 0 bases at J, with 7 bases between the two ends. There are 15 residues in the CDR3. CDR3: CASSLSGTNTGELFF. In nucleotides, the CDR3 is TGTGCCAGCAGCTTATCAGGGACGAACACCGGGGAGCTGTTTTTT.

The chain carries TRBV10-2 and TRBJ2-6; tentative D call: TRBD1 (6 bases). There are 14 residues in the CDR3. V gave up 6 bases and J gave up 12 bases, with 18 bases separating them. Germline V gives CDR1 WSHSY, CDR2 SAAADI. The CDR3 is CASRGKVGQSVLTF. DNA of the CDR3: TGCGCCAGCAGGGGAAAAGTGGGACAATCCGTCCTGACTTTC.

This clone was detected only once. V and J are TRBV25-1 and TRBJ1-5; D not certain. The germline V and J ends were trimmed by 2 bases and 3 bases, with 8 bases remaining between them. CDR3 length: 14 residues. In germline, CDR1 is MGHDK, CDR2 SYGVNS. CDR3 sequence (DNA): TGTGCCAGCAGTGAAGAAGGCATCAATCAGCCCCAGCATTTT. Its protein product is CASSEEGINQPQHF.

This clone is a singleton in its sample. The chain has TRBV5-4 and TRBJ2-5; D is possibly TRBD2 (6 bases). Per germline, CDR1 SGHNT and CDR2 YYREEE (reference sequence). The CDR3 loop spans 15 amino acids. The germline V and J ends were trimmed by 4 bases and 1 base, with 14 bases remaining between them. DNA of the CDR3: TGTGCCAGCAGCCGATCTAGCGCAATCCAAGAGACCCAGTACTTC. Residues: CASSRSSAIQETQYF.

V and J are TRBV6-5 and TRBJ2-7; D is possibly TRBD1 (6 bases). This CDR3 region has 15 residues. V was cut by 4 bases and J by 0 bases, with 13 bases left in between. Germline V lookup: CDR1 MNHEY, CDR2 SVGAGI. CDR3 nucleotide sequence: TGTGCCAGCAGTTCAATCAGGGGAAGCTCCTACGAGCAGTACTTC. This codes for CASSSIRGSSYEQYF.

This clone is a singleton in its sample. V usage is TRBV5-1 and J usage is TRBJ2-7, with D maybe TRBD1 (6 bases). V was clipped by 5 bases and J by 0 bases, with 15 bases between them. The CDR3 runs 15 residues. The germline V gene has CDR1 SGHRS and CDR2 YFSETQ. For the CDR3, the DNA is TGCGCCAGCAGAAAGGACAGTGGAAGCTCCTACGAGCAGTACTTC. It translates to CASRKDSGSSYEQYF.

V gene TRBV6-6 combines with J gene TRBJ2-7; D uncertain. Trimming removed 5 bases at V and 3 bases at J, with 8 bases between. Germline V gene lookup returns CDR1 MNHNY and CDR2 SVGAGI (reference sequence). The CDR3 is 12 residues long. This CDR3 is CASSNAYYEQYF. The CDR3, as DNA: TGTGCCAGCAGTAACGCCTACTACGAGCAGTACTTC.

In its sample, this clone was seen once. V and J are TRBV7-2 and TRBJ2-7; 7 bases fit TRBD1. This CDR3 is built from 15 residues. CDR1 SGHTA and CDR2 FQGNSA come from the germline V gene. The V segment lost 5 bases and the J segment 6 bases; nucleotides outside the gene matches: 13. The CDR3: CASSPETGRVVEQYF. DNA of the CDR3: TGTGCCAGCAGCCCGGAGACAGGGAGAGTAGTCGAGCAGTACTTC.

The chain joins TRBV27 to TRBJ1-2; 7 bases agree with TRBD1. CDR3 length: 17 amino acids. The germline V gene encodes CDR1 MNHEY and CDR2 SMNVEV (reference sequence). J was trimmed by 2 bases and V by 1 base; bases with no gene match: 10. The CDR3 here is CASSLYWGGDSNYGYTF. In DNA form, the CDR3 reads TGTGCCAGCAGTTTATATTGGGGGGGGGACAGCAACTATGGCTACACCTTC.

The chain couples TRBV2 to TRBJ2-7; 11 bases are a match to TRBD2. The CDR3 spans 16 residues. V was pared by 0 bases and J by 3 bases, with 4 bases of the junction left unmatched. Germline CDR1 reads SNHLY; CDR2 reads FYNNEI. CDR3 sequence reads: CASSEAGLAGGYEQYF. CDR3 bases: TGTGCCAGCAGTGAAGCGGGGCTAGCGGGAGGCTACGAGCAGTACTTC.

V and J are TRBV4-3 and TRBJ1-2; D is undetermined. The germline V and J ends were trimmed by 1 base and 0 bases, with 9 bases remaining between them. Germline V lookup: CDR1 LGHNA, CDR2 YSLEER. The CDR3 spans 15 residues. The CDR3 region has the DNA TGCGCCAGCAGCCAAGTGGCGGGAGCTAACTATGGCTACACCTTC. Its translation: CASSQVAGANYGYTF.

The chain employs TRBV11-2 and TRBJ2-7; either TRBD1 or TRBD2 may fit D (6 bases each). The CDR3 is made up of 13 amino acids. V lost 4 bases, J lost 5 bases, and 12 bases lay in between. Germline assignment: CDR1 SGHAT and CDR2 FQNNGV. CDR3: CASSSWRGDEQYF. The CDR3 DNA is TGTGCCAGCAGCTCCTGGAGGGGGGACGAGCAGTACTTC.

Here the CDR3 reads CASSFTGKNEQFF. CDR3 DNA: TGTGCCAGCAGTTTTACAGGGAAAAATGAGCAGTTCTTC. The rearrangement uses TRBV27 and TRBJ2-1, with D maybe TRBD1 (6 bases). The CDR3 is made up of 13 amino acids. V was cut by 3 bases and J by 7 bases, with 10 bases left in between. In germline, CDR1 is MNHEY, CDR2 SMNVEV (reference sequence).

The genes are TRBV2 and TRBJ1-1; maybe TRBD1 (6 bases). Germline V gene sequence: CDR1 SNHLY, CDR2 FYNNEI. Deletions cut 2 bases from V and 0 bases from J, with 13 bases between. The CDR3 loop spans 16 amino acids. Written as DNA, the CDR3 is TGTGCCAGCAGTGAAAACCCGGGACATATGAACACTGAAGCTTTCTTT. This translates into CASSENPGHMNTEAFF.

The chain links TRBV7-6 to TRBJ2-5; no firm D call. Trimming shortened V by 6 bases and J by 2 bases, and 4 bases separated the two germline ends. Germline V lookup: CDR1 SGHVS, CDR2 FNYEAQ. The CDR3 loop spans 11 amino acids. This CDR3 reads CASRSQETQYF. The CDR3 DNA sequence: TGTGCCAGCAGATCACAAGAGACCCAGTACTTC.

The gene calls are TRBV4-1 and TRBJ1-1; possibly TRBD1 for D (5 bases). The CDR3 is 14 amino acids. CDR1 is MGHRA and CDR2 is YSYEKL in the germline V gene. Trimming took off 4 bases at V and 5 bases at J, with 14 bases between the two ends. As DNA, the CDR3 is TGCGCCAGCAGCCGCGAACGGGGGATAACTGAAGCTTTCTTT. It encodes CASSRERGITEAFF.

The chain uses TRBV28 and TRBJ1-1, with D possibly matching TRBD1 (5 bases). Trimming cost V 5 bases and J 0 bases, with 16 bases left between them. Germline loops: CDR1 MDHEN, CDR2 SYDVKM. The CDR3 length is 16 residues. The CDR3 protein is CASSPPGRSLNTEAFF. CDR3 nucleotide sequence: TGTGCCAGCAGTCCACCGGGACGGAGTTTGAACACTGAAGCTTTCTTT.

The rearrangement uses TRBV5-6 and TRBJ1-2; a weak D match, TRBD1 (5 bases). This CDR3 comprises 15 residues. The germline CDR1 and CDR2 sequences are SGHDT and YYEEEE. Trimming cost V 0 bases and J 2 bases, with 11 bases left between them. CDR3 sequence reads: CASSLAGGLNYGYTF. The CDR3, as DNA: TGTGCCAGCAGCTTGGCCGGGGGTTTGAACTATGGCTACACCTTC.